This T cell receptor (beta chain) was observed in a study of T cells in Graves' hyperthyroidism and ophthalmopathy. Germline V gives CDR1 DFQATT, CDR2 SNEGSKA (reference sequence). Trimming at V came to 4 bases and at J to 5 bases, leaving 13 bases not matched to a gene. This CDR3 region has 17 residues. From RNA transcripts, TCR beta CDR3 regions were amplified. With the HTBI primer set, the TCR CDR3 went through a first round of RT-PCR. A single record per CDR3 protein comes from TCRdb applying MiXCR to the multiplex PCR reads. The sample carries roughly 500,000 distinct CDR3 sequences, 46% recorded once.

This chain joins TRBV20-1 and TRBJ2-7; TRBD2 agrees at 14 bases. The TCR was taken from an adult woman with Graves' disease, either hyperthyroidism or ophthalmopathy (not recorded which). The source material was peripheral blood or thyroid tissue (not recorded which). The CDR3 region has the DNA TGCAGTGCTATTCCGACTAGCGGGAGGGCCGGCTTCCACGAGCAGTACTTC. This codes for CSAIPTSGRAGFHEQYF.